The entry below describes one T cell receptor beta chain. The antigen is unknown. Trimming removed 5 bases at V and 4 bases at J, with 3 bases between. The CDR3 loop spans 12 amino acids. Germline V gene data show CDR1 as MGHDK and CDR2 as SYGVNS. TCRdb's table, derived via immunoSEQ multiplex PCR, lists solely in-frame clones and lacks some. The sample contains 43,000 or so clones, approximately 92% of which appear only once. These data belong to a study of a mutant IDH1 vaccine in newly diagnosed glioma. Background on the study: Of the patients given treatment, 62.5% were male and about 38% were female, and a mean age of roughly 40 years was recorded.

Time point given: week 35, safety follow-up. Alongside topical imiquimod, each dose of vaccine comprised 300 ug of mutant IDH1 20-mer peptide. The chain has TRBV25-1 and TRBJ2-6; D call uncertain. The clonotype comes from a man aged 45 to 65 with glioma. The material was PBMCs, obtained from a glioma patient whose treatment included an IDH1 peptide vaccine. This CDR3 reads CASSSGANVLTF. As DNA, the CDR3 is TGTGCCAGCAGTTCCGGGGCCAACGTCCTGACTTTC.